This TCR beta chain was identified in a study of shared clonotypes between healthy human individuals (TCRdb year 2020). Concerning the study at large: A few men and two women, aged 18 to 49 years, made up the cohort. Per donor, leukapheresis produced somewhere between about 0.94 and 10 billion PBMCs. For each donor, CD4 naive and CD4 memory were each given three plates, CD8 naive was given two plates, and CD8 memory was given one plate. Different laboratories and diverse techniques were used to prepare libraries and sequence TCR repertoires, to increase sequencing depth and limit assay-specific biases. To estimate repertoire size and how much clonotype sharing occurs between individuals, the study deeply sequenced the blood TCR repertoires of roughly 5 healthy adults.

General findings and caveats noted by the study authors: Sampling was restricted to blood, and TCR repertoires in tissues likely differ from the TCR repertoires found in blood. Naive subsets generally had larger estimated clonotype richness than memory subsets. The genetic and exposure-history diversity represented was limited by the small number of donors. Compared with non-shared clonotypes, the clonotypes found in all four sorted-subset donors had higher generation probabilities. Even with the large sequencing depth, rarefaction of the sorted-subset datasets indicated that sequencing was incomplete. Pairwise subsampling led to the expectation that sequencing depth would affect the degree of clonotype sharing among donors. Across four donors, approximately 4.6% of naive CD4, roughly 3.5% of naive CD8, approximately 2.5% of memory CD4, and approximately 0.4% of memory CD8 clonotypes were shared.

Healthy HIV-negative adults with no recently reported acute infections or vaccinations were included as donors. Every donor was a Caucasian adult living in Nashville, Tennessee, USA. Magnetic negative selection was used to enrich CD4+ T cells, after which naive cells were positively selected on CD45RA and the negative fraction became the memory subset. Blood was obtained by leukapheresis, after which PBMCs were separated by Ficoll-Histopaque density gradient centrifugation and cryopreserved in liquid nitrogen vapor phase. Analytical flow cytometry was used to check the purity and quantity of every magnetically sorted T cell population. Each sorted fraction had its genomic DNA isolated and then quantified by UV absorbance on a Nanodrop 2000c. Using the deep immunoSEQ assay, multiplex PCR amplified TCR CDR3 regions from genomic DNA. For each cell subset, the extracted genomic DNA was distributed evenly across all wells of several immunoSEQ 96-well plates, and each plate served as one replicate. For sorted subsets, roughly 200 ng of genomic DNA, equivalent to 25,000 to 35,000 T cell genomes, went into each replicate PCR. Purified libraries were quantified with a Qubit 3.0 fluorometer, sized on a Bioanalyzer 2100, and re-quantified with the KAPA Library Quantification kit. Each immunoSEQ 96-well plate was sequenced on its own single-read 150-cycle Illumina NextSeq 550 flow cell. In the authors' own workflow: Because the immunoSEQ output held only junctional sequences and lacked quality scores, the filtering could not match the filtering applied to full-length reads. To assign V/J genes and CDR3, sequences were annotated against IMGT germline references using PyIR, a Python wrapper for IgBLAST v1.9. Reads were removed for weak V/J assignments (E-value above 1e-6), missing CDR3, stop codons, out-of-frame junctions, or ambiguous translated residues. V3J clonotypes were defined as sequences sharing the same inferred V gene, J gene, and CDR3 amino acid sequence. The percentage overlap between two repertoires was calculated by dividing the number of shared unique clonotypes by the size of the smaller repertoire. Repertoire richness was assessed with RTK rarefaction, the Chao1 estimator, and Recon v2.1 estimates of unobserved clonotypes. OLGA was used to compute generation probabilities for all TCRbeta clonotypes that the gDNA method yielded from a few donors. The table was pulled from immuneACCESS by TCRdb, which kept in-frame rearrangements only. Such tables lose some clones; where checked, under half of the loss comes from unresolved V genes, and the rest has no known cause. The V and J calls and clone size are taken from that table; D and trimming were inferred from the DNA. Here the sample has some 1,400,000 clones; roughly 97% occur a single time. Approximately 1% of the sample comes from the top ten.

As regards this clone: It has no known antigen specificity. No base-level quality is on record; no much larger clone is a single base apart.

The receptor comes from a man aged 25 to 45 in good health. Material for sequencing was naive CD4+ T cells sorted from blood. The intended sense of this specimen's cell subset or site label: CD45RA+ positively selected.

CDR3 reads: CASSPPSLALTNEQFF. The DNA sequence reads TGTGCCAGCTCACCACCGTCACTAGCCTTAACTAATGAGCAGTTCTTC. The rearranged chain carries TRBV18 and TRBJ2-1; the D gene is perhaps TRBD2, from 6 matching bases. Reading the germline V gene gives CDR1 KGHSH and CDR2 LQKENI. The CDR3 contains 16 residues, cysteine and phenylalanine counted. Only the CDR3 region is kept as DNA, spanning 48 bases read in frame from base 1. The junction carries 16 bases between V and J, which are trimmed by 0 bases and 7 bases respectively.